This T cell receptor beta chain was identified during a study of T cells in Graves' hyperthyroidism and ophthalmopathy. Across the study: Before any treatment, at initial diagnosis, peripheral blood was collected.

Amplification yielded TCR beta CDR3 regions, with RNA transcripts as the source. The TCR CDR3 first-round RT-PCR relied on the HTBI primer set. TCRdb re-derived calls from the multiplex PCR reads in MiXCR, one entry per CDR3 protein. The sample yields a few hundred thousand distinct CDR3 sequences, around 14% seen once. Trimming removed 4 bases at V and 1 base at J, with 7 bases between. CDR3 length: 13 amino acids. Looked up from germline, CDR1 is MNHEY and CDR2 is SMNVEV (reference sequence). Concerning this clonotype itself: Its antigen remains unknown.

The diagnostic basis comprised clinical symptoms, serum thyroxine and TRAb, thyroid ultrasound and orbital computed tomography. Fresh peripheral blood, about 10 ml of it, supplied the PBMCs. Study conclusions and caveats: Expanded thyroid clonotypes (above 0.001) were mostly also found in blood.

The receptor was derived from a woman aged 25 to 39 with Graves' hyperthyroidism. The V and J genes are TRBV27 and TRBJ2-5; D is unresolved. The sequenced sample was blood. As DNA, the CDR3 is TGTGCCAGCAGTTATCAACCCCAAGAGACCCAGTACTTC. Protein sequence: CASSYQPQETQYF.